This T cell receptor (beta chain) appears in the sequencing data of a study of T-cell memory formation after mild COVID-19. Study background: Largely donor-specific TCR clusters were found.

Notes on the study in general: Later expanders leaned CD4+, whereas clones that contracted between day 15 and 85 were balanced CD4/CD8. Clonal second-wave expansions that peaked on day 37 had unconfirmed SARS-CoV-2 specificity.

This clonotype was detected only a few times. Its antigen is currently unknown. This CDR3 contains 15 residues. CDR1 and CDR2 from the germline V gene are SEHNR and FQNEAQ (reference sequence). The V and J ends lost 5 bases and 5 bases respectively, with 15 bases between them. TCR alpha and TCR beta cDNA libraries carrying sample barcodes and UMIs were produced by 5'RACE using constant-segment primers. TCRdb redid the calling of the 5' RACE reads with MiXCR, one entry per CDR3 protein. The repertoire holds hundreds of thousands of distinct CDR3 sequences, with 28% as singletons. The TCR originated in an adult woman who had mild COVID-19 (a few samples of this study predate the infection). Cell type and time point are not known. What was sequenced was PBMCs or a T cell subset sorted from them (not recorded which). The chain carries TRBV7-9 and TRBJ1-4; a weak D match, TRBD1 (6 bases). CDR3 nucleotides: TGTGCCAGCAGCCTATTCCGGGACACAAATGAAAAACTGTTTTTT. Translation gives CASSLFRDTNEKLFF.